Shown below are 6 T cell receptor beta chains from a single sample sequenced in a study of human T cells and chemical hapten exposure. TCRdb reanalysed the RACE reads using MiXCR and keeps one entry per CDR3 protein. The top ten hold around 2.6% of the sample, which has approximately 400,000 distinct CDR3 sequences, less than 6.5% seen once. Time point specified: pre-sensitization, week 0. Noted treatment: therapeutic diphenylcyclopropenone sensitization with weekly scalp DPC. Sample: whole blood, taken in connection with sensitization to the hapten diphenylcyclopropenone (DPC). Receptors originate from a woman in her forties or fifties with alopecia areata. Some clones in this sample may be carry-over from other donors' samples.

There are many counts of this clonotype. This chain connects TRBV9 to TRBJ2-3, with 8 bases aligning to TRBD2. This CDR3 spans 15 amino acids. CDR1 is SGDLS, CDR2 YYNGEE, per germline. The ends lost 0 bases at V and 1 base at J; junction bases unmatched: 1. For the CDR3, the DNA is TGTGCCAGCAGCGTAGGAGCGGGGGGCACAGATACGCAGTATTTT. Translating gives CASSVGAGGTDTQYF. The variable domain in full, completed from reference TRBV9 and TRBJ2-3, reads DSGVTQTPKHLITATGQRVTLRCSPRSGDLSVYWYQQSLDQGLQFLIQYYNGEERAKGNILERFSAQQFPDLHSELNLSSLELGDSALYFCASSVGAGGTDTQYFGPGTRLTVL.

In this sample, this clonotype turned up many times. This rearrangement joins TRBV3-1 to TRBJ1-2, with D uncertain. The V end was cut by 0 bases, the J end by 7 bases, with 3 bases between. The CDR3 runs to 11 residues. CDR1 and CDR2 from the germline V gene are LGHDT and YNNKEL (reference sequence). The chain's CDR3 is CASSQDSGYTF. CDR3 DNA sequence: TGTGCCAGCAGCCAAGACTCTGGCTACACCTTC.

This clonotype was recorded at least ten times. The chain recombines TRBV4-1 with TRBJ1-1; D unclear. V lost 3 bases and J 1 base, leaving 6 bases between the germline ends. CDR1 is MGHRA, CDR2 YSYEKL, per germline. This CDR3 has 13 amino acids. The CDR3 here is CASSQQQNTEAFF. DNA of the CDR3: TGCGCCAGCAGCCAGCAGCAGAACACTGAAGCTTTCTTT.

This clonotype came up many times. The V call is TRBV7-2, the J call TRBJ2-3; tentatively, D is TRBD1 (6 bases). Trimming cost V 7 bases and J 1 base, with 15 bases left between them. The CDR3 extends over 15 amino acids. Looked up from germline, CDR1 is SGHTA and CDR2 is FQGNSA. The CDR3 loop is CASTPQGRGTDTQYF. The CDR3 coding sequence is TGTGCCAGCACCCCCCAGGGGAGAGGCACAGATACGCAGTATTTT.

This clonotype has at least ten counts. The gene calls are TRBV12-3 or TRBV12-4 and TRBJ1-2; no definite D call. V lost 3 bases, J lost 6 bases, and 20 bases lay in between. The CDR3 is made up of 16 amino acids. The CDR3 DNA reads TGTGCCAGCAGTTTTGCTGGGAGCCCACTAAATAATGGCTACACCTTC. Its translation: CASSFAGSPLNNGYTF.

This clonotype was seen many times. V usage is TRBV3-1 and J usage is TRBJ2-5; 10 bases are shared with TRBD2. The CDR3 spans 14 residues. Germline-derived CDR1 and CDR2 are LGHDT and YNNKEL (reference sequence). V was clipped by 8 bases and J by 1 base; unmatched bases: 4. The CDR3 bases are TGTGCCAGCCATAGCGGGGGGCTCCAAGAGACCCAGTACTTC. Protein: CASHSGGLQETQYF.